Each of the 20 T cell receptor beta chains below was sequenced from the same sample in a study of naive and memory T cell subsets. Both TRBC1 and TRBC2 were covered by a beta constant-region primer of two equimolar oligonucleotides. From the UMI-ligation and nested PCR reads, TCRdb called clonotypes with MiXCR, one entry per CDR3 protein. The sample lists about 150,000 distinct CDR3 sequences, about a sixth occurring once. Sequenced input: naive CD4+ T cells from blood. The receptor set was obtained from a human donor in good health.

The chain uses TRBV20-1 and TRBJ1-1, with D hard to call. V was trimmed by 5 bases and J by 0 bases, leaving 7 bases between them. CDR1 is DFQATT and CDR2 is SNEGSKA in the germline V gene (reference sequence). The length of the CDR3 is 12 residues. The CDR3 spells CSAYSMNTEAFF. CDR3 sequence (DNA): TGCAGTGCTTACTCAATGAACACTGAAGCTTTCTTT.

This clonotype has just a few counts. The chain joins TRBV25-1 to TRBJ2-3; TRBD1 matches 8 bases. The CDR3 loop spans 14 amino acids. Germline CDR1 MGHDK, CDR2 SYGVNS. Trimming at V came to 5 bases and at J to 2 bases, leaving 3 bases not matched to a gene. This CDR3 reads CASSPDRVTDTQYF. In DNA, the CDR3 is TGTGCCAGCAGTCCGGACAGGGTCACAGATACGCAGTATTTT.

This clonotype has only a few counts. V gene TRBV7-9 combines with J gene TRBJ2-3; D ambiguous. This CDR3 has 11 amino acids. Germline CDR1 SEHNR, CDR2 FQNEAQ (reference sequence). V lost 10 bases, J lost 2 bases, and 7 bases lay in between. In nucleotides, the CDR3 is TGTGCCACCACAGACACAGATACGCAGTATTTT. Residues: CATTDTDTQYF.

This clonotype was observed a few times. The chain joins TRBV20-1 to TRBJ2-5; weak D call: TRBD2 (5 bases). V was trimmed by 3 bases and J by 6 bases, leaving 14 bases between them. Germline CDR1 is DFQATT and CDR2 is SNEGSKA (reference sequence). The length of the CDR3 is 13 residues. The CDR3 protein is CSARGAVVKTQYF. The CDR3, as DNA: TGCAGTGCTAGGGGAGCGGTTGTGAAGACCCAGTACTTC.

CDR3: CASRTAYRGEKLFF. Here the CDR3 DNA reads TGTGCCAGCAGGACAGCTTATCGTGGTGAAAAACTGTTTTTT. The chain has TRBV6-1 and TRBJ1-4, with a tentative D call TRBD1 (5 bases). Germline V CDR1 and CDR2: MNHNS, SASEGT. This CDR3 is built from 14 residues. Trimming pared 6 bases from V and 7 bases from J, leaving 15 bases between.

This clonotype showed up just a few times. This sequence joins TRBV11-2 and TRBJ1-2; 7 positions match TRBD1. CDR3 size: 14 residues. The V gene's germline CDR1 is SGHAT and CDR2 FQNNGV. The V gene end was trimmed by 5 bases and the J gene end by 4 bases; junction bases not matched to a gene: 7. The CDR3 DNA sequence: TGTGCCAGCAGCGGGGAGGGACAGCTCTATGGCTACACCTTC. This codes for CASSGEGQLYGYTF.

The table lists this clonotype with a few counts. The chain couples TRBV19 to TRBJ1-2, with unresolved D. The CDR3 runs 17 residues. Germline V CDR1 and CDR2: LNHDA, SQIVND (reference sequence). The V and J ends lost 7 bases and 7 bases respectively, with 28 bases between them. CDR3 nucleotide sequence: TGTGCCAGTAAGGTGCGTCGGGTATCCCCTTCGGCGGCTGGCTACACCTTC. It encodes CASKVRRVSPSAAGYTF.

This chain's CDR3 is CASSRGDGNTEAFF. The CDR3 DNA follows: TGTGCCAGCAGTCGCGGGGACGGGAACACTGAAGCTTTCTTT. The rearrangement uses TRBV6-5 and TRBJ1-1, with a weak D call TRBD1 (5 bases). Germline V gene lookup returns CDR1 MNHEY and CDR2 SVGAGI. The CDR3 consists of 14 residues. V gave up 5 bases and J gave up 1 base, with 11 bases separating them.

This clonotype has more than one count but fewer than ten. The V and J genes are TRBV11-2 and TRBJ2-3, with 12 bases lining up with TRBD2. V gave up 7 bases and J gave up 3 bases; unmatched junction bases: 5. The CDR3 totals 15 residues. Germline V gene data show CDR1 as SGHAT and CDR2 as FQNNGV. The CDR3 bases are TGTGCCAGCACCCTGACTAGCGGGGGAACAGATACGCAGTATTTT. It yields the protein CASTLTSGGTDTQYF.

This clonotype has only a few counts. The V gene is TRBV10-2, the J gene TRBJ2-1; tentative D call: TRBD1 (6 bases). The germline V gene encodes CDR1 WSHSY and CDR2 SAAADI. V was shortened by 6 bases and J by 8 bases, with 8 bases between the two germline ends. The CDR3 covers 11 residues. CDR3 nucleotide sequence: TGCGCCAGCAGAGGGGGATATGAGCAGTTCTTC. Translation: CASRGGYEQFF.

This clonotype was detected ten times or more. CDR3 DNA: TGTGCCAGCTCACCTATAGCGGGGCACACCGGGGAGCTGTTTTTT. It codes for CASSPIAGHTGELFF. The V gene is TRBV18, the J gene TRBJ2-2; 8 nucleotides match TRBD2. CDR1 is KGHSH, CDR2 LQKENI, per germline. The CDR3 totals 15 residues. J lost 3 bases, V lost 3 bases, and 3 bases had no gene match.

The chain has TRBV18 and TRBJ2-3; 10 bases line up with TRBD2. The germline V gene encodes CDR1 KGHSH and CDR2 LQKENI. The J segment lost 5 bases and the V segment lost 3 bases, leaving 11 bases of the junction unmatched. This CDR3 region has 17 residues. The CDR3 region has the DNA TGTGCCAGCTCACCGGCGCTAGCGGGAGCTCCTAGAGATACGCAGTATTTT. Its translation: CASSPALAGAPRDTQYF.

The chain joins TRBV5-5 to TRBJ1-2; TRBD1 is a possible D gene (6 bases). Germline-derived CDR1 and CDR2 are SGHKS and YYEKEE (reference sequence). The CDR3 runs 14 residues. V gave up 6 bases and J gave up 2 bases, with 14 bases separating them. CDR3 sequence: CASNQGGINYGYTF. The CDR3 DNA reads as TGTGCCAGCAATCAAGGGGGTATCAACTATGGCTACACCTTC.

This chain joins TRBV25-1 and TRBJ2-2; D uncertain. V dropped 4 bases and J dropped 4 bases, with 7 bases sitting between them. The germline V gene has CDR1 MGHDK and CDR2 SYGVNS. CDR3 size: 13 residues. For the CDR3, the DNA is TGTGCCAGCAGTGTTCCCCTCACCGGGGAGCTGTTTTTT. Amino acid sequence: CASSVPLTGELFF.

This clonotype was seen only a few times. This chain connects TRBV11-3 to TRBJ1-1; TRBD1 matches 10 bases. V shed 4 bases and J 4 bases; nucleotides not matched to a gene: 6. From germline, CDR1 is SGHNT and CDR2 YENEEA. The CDR3 is 15 amino acids. CDR3 sequence: CASSSGQGRVTEAFF. The CDR3 DNA follows: TGTGCCAGCAGCTCGGGACAGGGGAGAGTCACTGAAGCTTTCTTT.

The rearrangement links TRBV10-3 to TRBJ2-3; either TRBD1 or TRBD2 may fit D (6 bases each). The CDR3 runs 17 residues. The V gene's germline CDR1 is ENHRY and CDR2 SYGVKD. Trimming stripped 4 bases from V and 5 bases from J, with 22 bases between. CDR3 amino acids: CAISGGVPTGSIDTQYF. The CDR3, as DNA: TGTGCCATCAGTGGGGGGGTCCCCACAGGGTCCATAGATACGCAGTATTTT.

V usage is TRBV20-1 and J usage is TRBJ1-1; D not certain. The CDR3 covers 14 residues. Germline V lookup: CDR1 DFQATT, CDR2 SNEGSKA (reference sequence). V gave up 0 bases and J gave up 2 bases, with 10 bases separating them. CDR3 sequence: CSARDRRGNTEAFF. The CDR3 DNA reads as TGCAGTGCTAGAGATCGCCGAGGTAACACTGAAGCTTTCTTT.

The chain employs TRBV10-3 and TRBJ2-7, with TRBD2 identical over 9 bases. Trimming at V came to 6 bases and at J to 4 bases, leaving 7 bases not matched to a gene. The CDR3 runs to 14 residues. Germline CDR1 and CDR2: ENHRY and SYGVKD. CDR3: CAISPRSGSYEQYF. CDR3 coding DNA: TGTGCCATCAGCCCTCGTAGCGGGAGTTACGAGCAGTACTTC.

This clonotype was recorded a few times. The V and J genes are TRBV24-1 and TRBJ1-5; D unclear. Looked up from germline, CDR1 is KGHDR and CDR2 is SFDVKD. CDR3 length: 14 residues. V shed 11 bases and J shed 3 bases, with 16 bases lying between them. This CDR3 reads CAIGTTQHNQPQHF. The DNA of the CDR3 is TGTGCCATCGGTACTACACAGCACAATCAGCCCCAGCATTTT.

The chain links TRBV5-1 to TRBJ2-7, with TRBD2 identical over 8 bases. The CDR3 contains 14 residues. CDR1 SGHRS and CDR2 YFSETQ come from the germline V gene. The ends lost 0 bases at V and 4 bases at J; junction bases unmatched: 3. The CDR3 coding sequence is TGCGCCAGCAGCTTGGGTACTAGCGGTTACGAGCAGTACTTC. This translates into CASSLGTSGYEQYF.